This T cell receptor (beta chain) was observed in a study of T cells in Graves' hyperthyroidism and ophthalmopathy. Trimming removed 4 bases from V and 1 base from J, with 14 bases in between. The CDR3 contains 14 residues. Germline lookup yields CDR1 SQVTM and CDR2 ANQGSEA. In its sample, this clonotype was seen once. What it binds is unknown. Study-wide results and caveats: The model's output predicted ophthalmopathy at a median of 6.5 months prior to onset.

Researchers took RNA transcripts and amplified the TCR beta CDR3 regions from them. The HTBI primer set drove a first-round RT-PCR of the TCR CDR3. TCRdb redid the calling of the multiplex PCR reads with MiXCR, one entry per CDR3 protein. The table lists 600,000 or so distinct CDR3 sequences, about 45% of them singletons. The sequence was obtained from a woman aged 18-35 years with Graves' hyperthyroidism. This chain uses TRBV29-1 with TRBJ2-7, with D unclear. The sequencing sample was made of peripheral blood or thyroid tissue (not recorded which). The CDR3 DNA reads TGCAGCGTTGTTCCGCAGGTGGTATCCTACGAGCAGTACTTC. Encoded protein: CSVVPQVVSYEQYF.